The clone carrying this T cell receptor (beta chain) was counted a few times. The record originates from a study of T cells in Graves' hyperthyroidism and ophthalmopathy. TCR beta CDR3 sequences were amplified from RNA transcripts. The primer set for the first-round RT-PCR of the TCR CDR3 was HTBI. TCRdb ran MiXCR on the multiplex PCR reads and lists one entry per CDR3 protein. The sample has approximately 400,000 distinct CDR3 sequences, roughly 25% seen once. This receptor was taken from a man aged 50-60 years with Graves' hyperthyroidism. The sequencing sample was made of blood.

CDR3 nucleotide sequence: TGTGCCAGCAGCACAGACAGCCTTCGACATACGCAGTATTTT. Its protein is CASSTDSLRHTQYF. This rearrangement joins TRBV7-6 to TRBJ2-3; tentative D call: TRBD1 (5 bases). Trimming removed 5 bases at V and 7 bases at J, with 16 bases between. This CDR3 has 14 amino acids. Germline-derived CDR1 and CDR2 are SGHVS and FNYEAQ.